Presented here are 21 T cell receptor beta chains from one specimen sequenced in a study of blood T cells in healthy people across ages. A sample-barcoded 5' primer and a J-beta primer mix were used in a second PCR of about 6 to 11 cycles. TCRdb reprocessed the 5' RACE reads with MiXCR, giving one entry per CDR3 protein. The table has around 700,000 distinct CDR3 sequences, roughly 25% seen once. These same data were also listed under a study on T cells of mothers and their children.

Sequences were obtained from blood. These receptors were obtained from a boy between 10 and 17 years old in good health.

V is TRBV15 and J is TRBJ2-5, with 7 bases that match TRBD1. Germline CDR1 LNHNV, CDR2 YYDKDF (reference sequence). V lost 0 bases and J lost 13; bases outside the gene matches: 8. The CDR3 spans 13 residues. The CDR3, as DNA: TGTGCCACCAGCAGAGATCCCGGACAGGATCCGTACTTC. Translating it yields CATSRDPGQDPYF.

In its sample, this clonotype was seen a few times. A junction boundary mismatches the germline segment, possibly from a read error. The CDR3 DNA follows: TGTGCCAGCAGTCCCAGGGGACAGGGGGCCGCAGATGCGCAGTATTTT. Encoded protein: CASSPRGQGAADAQYF. The J gene is TRBJ2-3, the V gene TRBV27; 12 bases are a match to TRBD1. The CDR3 sequence is 16 residues long. Germline CDR1 and CDR2: MNHEY and SMNVEV (reference sequence).

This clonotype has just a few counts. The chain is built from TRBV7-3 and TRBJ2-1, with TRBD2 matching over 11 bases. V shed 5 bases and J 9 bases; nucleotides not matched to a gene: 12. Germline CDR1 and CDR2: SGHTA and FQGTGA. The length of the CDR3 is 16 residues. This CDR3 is CASSPVSGRAWGEQFF. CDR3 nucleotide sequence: TGTGCCAGCAGCCCCGTTAGCGGGAGGGCCTGGGGTGAGCAGTTCTTC.

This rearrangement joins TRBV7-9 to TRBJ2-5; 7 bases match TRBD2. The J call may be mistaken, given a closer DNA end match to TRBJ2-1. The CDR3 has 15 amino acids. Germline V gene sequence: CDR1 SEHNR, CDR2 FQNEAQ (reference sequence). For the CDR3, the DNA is TGTGCCAGCAGCCCCTGGGCGGGGGTCGAAAATGAGCAGTTCTTC. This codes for CASSPWAGVENEQFF.

The CDR3 loop reads CASNWGEQNEQYF. CDR3 DNA: TGTGCCAGCAATTGGGGGGAACAGAACGAGCAGTACTTC. V gene TRBV5-8 combines with J gene TRBJ2-7; the D gene is possibly TRBD2 (6 bases). Germline V gene data show CDR1 as SGHTS and CDR2 as YDEGEE. The CDR3 covers 13 residues. The V gene lost 6 bases and the J gene lost 5 bases, with 15 bases spanning the gap.

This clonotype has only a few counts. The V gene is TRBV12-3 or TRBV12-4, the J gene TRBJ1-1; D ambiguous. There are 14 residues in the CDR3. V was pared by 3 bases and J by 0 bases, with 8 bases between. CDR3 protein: CASSFKALNTEAFF. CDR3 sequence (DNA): TGTGCCAGCAGTTTTAAGGCACTGAACACTGAAGCTTTCTTT.

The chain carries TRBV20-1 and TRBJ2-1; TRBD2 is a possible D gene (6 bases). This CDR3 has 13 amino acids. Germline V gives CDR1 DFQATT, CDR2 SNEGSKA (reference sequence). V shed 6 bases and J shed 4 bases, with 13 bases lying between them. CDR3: CSASYSGYNEQFF. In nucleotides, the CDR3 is TGCAGTGCCTCCTATAGCGGTTACAATGAGCAGTTCTTC.

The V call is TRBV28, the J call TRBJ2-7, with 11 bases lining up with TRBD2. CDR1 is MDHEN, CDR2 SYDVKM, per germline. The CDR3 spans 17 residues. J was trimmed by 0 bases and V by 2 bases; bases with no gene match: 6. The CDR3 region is CASSLASGRPSSYEQYF. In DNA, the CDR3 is TGTGCCAGCAGTTTAGCTAGCGGGAGGCCCAGCTCCTACGAGCAGTACTTC.

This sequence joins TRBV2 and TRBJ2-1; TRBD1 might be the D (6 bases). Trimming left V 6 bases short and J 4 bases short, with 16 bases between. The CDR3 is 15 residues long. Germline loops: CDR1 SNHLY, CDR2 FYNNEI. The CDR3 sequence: CASRPTGSSYNEQFF. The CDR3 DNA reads TGTGCCAGCAGACCTACAGGGTCTTCTTACAATGAGCAGTTCTTC.

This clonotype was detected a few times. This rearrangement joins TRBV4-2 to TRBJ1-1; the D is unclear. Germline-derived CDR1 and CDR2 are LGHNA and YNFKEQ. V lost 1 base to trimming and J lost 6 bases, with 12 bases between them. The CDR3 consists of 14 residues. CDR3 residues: CASSQVGMDPEAFF. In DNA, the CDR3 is TGTGCCAGCAGCCAAGTGGGAATGGATCCTGAAGCTTTCTTT.

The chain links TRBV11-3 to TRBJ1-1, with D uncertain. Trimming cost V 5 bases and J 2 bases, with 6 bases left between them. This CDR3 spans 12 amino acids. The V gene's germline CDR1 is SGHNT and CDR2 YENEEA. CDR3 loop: CASSQSNTEAFF. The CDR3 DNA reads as TGTGCCAGCAGCCAAAGTAACACTGAAGCTTTCTTT.

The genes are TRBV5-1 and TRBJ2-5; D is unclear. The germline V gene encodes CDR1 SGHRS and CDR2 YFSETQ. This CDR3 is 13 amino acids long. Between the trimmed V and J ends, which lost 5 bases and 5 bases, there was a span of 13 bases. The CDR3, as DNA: TGCGCCAGCAGTACGACACATAAGGAGACCCAGTACTTC. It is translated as CASSTTHKETQYF.

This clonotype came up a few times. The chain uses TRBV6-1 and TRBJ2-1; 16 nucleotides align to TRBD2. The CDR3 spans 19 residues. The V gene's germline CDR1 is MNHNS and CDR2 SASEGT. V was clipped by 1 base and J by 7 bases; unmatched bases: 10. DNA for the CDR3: TGTGCCAGCAGTGAAGGTTGGGGGGGACTAGCGGGAGGGAATAATGAGCAGTTCTTC. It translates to CASSEGWGGLAGGNNEQFF.

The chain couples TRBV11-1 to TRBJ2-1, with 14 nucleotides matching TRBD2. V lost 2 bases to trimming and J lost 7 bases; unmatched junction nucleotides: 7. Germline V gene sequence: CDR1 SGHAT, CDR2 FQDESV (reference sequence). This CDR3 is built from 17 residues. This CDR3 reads CASSLRSGTSGGNEQFF. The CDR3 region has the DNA TGTGCCAGCAGCTTACGATCGGGGACTAGCGGGGGAAATGAGCAGTTCTTC.

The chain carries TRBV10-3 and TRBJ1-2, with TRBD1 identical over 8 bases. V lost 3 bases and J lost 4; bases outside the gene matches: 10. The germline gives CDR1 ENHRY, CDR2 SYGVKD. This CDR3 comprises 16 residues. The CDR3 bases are TGTGCCATCAGTGACCGTCCGGGACAGGCCTCCTATGGCTACACCTTC. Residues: CAISDRPGQASYGYTF.

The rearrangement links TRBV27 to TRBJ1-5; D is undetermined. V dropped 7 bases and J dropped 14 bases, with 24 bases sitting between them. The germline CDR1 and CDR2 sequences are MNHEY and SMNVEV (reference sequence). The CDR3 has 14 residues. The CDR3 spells CASKSDGDTIEKHF. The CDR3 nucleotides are TGTGCCAGCAAGTCGGACGGGGATACTATTGAAAAGCATTTT.

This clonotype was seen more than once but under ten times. CDR3 protein: CSARRLETRRQLETQYF. CDR3 nucleotides: TGCAGTGCTAGACGACTCGAGACAAGGCGTCAGTTGGAGACCCAGTACTTC. The chain is built from TRBV20-1 and TRBJ2-1; D not resolved. The J call is uncertain, as TRBJ2-5 better fits the DNA end. This CDR3 is built from 17 residues. The germline V gene encodes CDR1 DFQATT and CDR2 SNEGSKA (reference sequence).

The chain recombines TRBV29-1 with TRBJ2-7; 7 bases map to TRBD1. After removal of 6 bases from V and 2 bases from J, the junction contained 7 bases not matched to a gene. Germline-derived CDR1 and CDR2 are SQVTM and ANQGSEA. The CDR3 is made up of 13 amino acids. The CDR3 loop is CSVDEQGTYEQYF. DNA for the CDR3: TGCAGCGTAGACGAACAGGGGACCTACGAGCAGTACTTC.

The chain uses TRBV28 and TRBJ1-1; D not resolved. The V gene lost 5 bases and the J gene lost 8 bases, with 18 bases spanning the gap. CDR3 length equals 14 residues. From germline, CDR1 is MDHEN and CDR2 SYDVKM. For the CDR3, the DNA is TGTGCCAGCAGTCCAACAGTGGGAAGCCCCGAAGCTTTCTTT. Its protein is CASSPTVGSPEAFF.

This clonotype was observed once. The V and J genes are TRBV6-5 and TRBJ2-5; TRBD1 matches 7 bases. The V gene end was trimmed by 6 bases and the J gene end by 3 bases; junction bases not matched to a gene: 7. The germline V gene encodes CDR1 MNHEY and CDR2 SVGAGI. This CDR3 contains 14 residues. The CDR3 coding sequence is TGTGCCAGCAGCACGGGACAGAAAAAAGAGACCCAGTACTTC. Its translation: CASSTGQKKETQYF.

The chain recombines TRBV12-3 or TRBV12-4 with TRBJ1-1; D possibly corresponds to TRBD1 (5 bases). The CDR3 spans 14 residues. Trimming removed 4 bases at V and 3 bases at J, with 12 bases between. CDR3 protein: CASSSQALDTEAFF. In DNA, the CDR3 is TGTGCCAGCAGTTCACAGGCCTTGGACACTGAAGCTTTCTTT.